A single T cell receptor (beta chain) is shown here with its context. These data originate in a study of response to subunit inactivated influenza vaccine. MiXCR, run by TCRdb on the RT-PCR reads, gives a single entry per CDR3 protein. The table records approximately 570,000 distinct CDR3 sequences, 7.6% of them present only once. Per germline, CDR1 SGDLS and CDR2 YYNGEE. Germline trimming cut 4 bases from V and 0 bases from J; bases unmatched to any gene: 14. This CDR3 is built from 18 residues. This TCR was sampled from a man aged 50 to 75 who received an inactivated influenza vaccine. The chain employs TRBV9 and TRBJ2-3; 7 bases align to TRBD2. Sequencing used PBMCs from blood, obtained roughly 24 months after vaccination. The CDR3 nucleotides are TGTGCCAGCAGCTTCACCCACAAGGCTAGCGGAAGCACAGATACGCAGTATTTT. It codes for CASSFTHKASGSTDTQYF.